This TCR beta chain was sequenced in a study of T cell repertoires in cytomegalovirus infection. For the study at large: Signatures in public TCR beta sequences pointed to both CMV infection and matching HLA type. The study's findings and limits: Cumulative frequency of public TCR beta families picked out carriers of CMV plus the relevant HLA. In two of eight donors, the top clonotype was HLA-C-restricted CMV-specific.

TCRdb processed the reads anew with MiXCR; each CDR3 protein has one entry. The sample has more than 350,000 distinct CDR3 sequences; roughly a third are singletons. The germline V gene has CDR1 SGHTA and CDR2 FQGNSA. The length of the CDR3 is 16 residues. The V end was cut by 3 bases, the J end by 0 bases, with 12 bases between. The table lists this clonotype with many counts. Its antigen remains unknown. The sample comprised PBMCs. The source is a human donor in good health (CMV status not recorded). Some clones in this sample may be carry-over from other donors' samples. The chain joins TRBV7-2 to TRBJ1-5, with D hard to call. CDR3 sequence: CASSFTGPPSNQPQHF. The CDR3 nucleotides are TGTGCCAGCAGCTTCACCGGCCCTCCTAGCAATCAGCCCCAGCATTTT.